This T cell receptor (delta chain) was captured by sequencing in a study of γδ T cells in repeated Plasmodium falciparum infection. Study in general: Sampling occurred at baseline, pre-infection for selected infections, and 21 days post-infection.

Regarding the study as a whole: The Malian cohort came from a small rural village of predominantly one ethnic group. Waves of new clonotype selection appeared after repeated controlled infections in Vdelta2-negative, largely Vdelta1+, gammadelta T cells.

Bulk repertoires came from Vgamma9/Vdelta2+ or Vdelta2-negative gammadelta T cells flow-sorted from PBMC. This CDR3 region has 16 residues. CDR1 is TSWWSYY, CDR2 QGS, per germline. TCRdb re-identified clones in the multiplex PCR reads via CATT. Among 90,000 or so delta-chain clones listed, 0.75% to 1% were seen once. This clone was observed a handful of times. Its antigen is unknown. A far larger clone is only one base removed, so a read error is likely. Additional DNA sequences in this sample encode the identical CDR3. No J gene call was made, and the V gene is TRDV1. Sample: gamma-delta T cells from blood. This clonotype was obtained from a pool of human donors (malaria-infected and uninfected, not separated). DNA of the CDR3: TGTGCTCTTGGGGGACCGGGCGGGAACTTCCCCCATAAACTTATCTTT. Its translation: CALGGPGGNFPHKLIF.